The sequence of this T cell receptor beta chain was determined in a study of monozygotic twins with inflammatory bowel disease. To note about this clonotype: Its antigen remains unknown.

CDR3 length: 15 residues. Germline lookup yields CDR1 LNHDA and CDR2 SQIVND (reference sequence). Investigators made cDNA in eight separate reactions per sample. UMIs were attached via template switching, each with a 6-nucleotide sample barcode. With the 5' RACE reads reprocessed, TCRdb shows one record per CDR3 protein and no DNA. The sample table sets out around 210,000 distinct CDR3 sequences. Study outcomes and limitations: Differences in immunosuppressive treatment may have been a source of added variability in patient repertoires.

This clonotype originated in a human donor with ulcerative colitis or Crohn's disease, or a healthy co-twin of an affected twin (not recorded which). This chain links TRBV19 with TRBJ2-7; the D call from TCRdb, TRBD1, cannot be confirmed without DNA. Sequencing used blood. The chain's CDR3 is CASSTAGTGYNEQYF.